This is a list of T cell receptor beta chains from one sample in a study of glioma-infiltrating T cells after dendritic cell vaccination. Method: immunoSEQ multiplex PCR; TCRdb's copy keeps in-frame clones and lacks some. The repertoire holds about 87,000 clones, with under 85% as singletons. The input for sequencing was blood, taken after dendritic cell vaccination. The receptor set was obtained from a human donor with glioblastoma. Both conserved end residues are part of each CDR3. The order of the fields is V gene, clone size, D gene, J gene, CDR3 DNA, CDR3 protein. A D gene is named only where the DNA matches it firmly. Expanded clones get a size class; other rows say once, few or many, or leave the size out.

>TRBV7-8|NA|NA|TRBJ2-5
TGTGCCAGCAGCCCGACGAGGGGGACGGAGACCCAGTACTTC
CASSPTRGTETQYF
>TRBV7-8|NA|NA|TRBJ1-1
TGTGCCAGCAGCCTCAGGATTAACACTGAAGCTTTCTTT
CASSLRINTEAFF
>TRBV9|NA|TRBD2|TRBJ2-1
TGTGCCAGCAGCGTAAGGTCCTTGACTAGCGGGGGATACAATGAGCAGTTCTTC
CASSVRSLTSGGYNEQFF
>TRBV5-6|NA|NA|TRBJ1-2
TGTGCCAGCAGCTTAACGGTTAACTATGGCTACACCTTC
CASSLTVNYGYTF
>TRBV7-9|NA|TRBD1|TRBJ1-5
TGTGCCAGCAGCCCCGGGACAGGGATAAATCAGCCCCAGCATTTT
CASSPGTGINQPQHF
>TRBV9|NA|NA|TRBJ2-6
TGTGCCAGCAGCGTAGCCACAGGCTCTGGGGCCAACGTCCTGACTTTC
CASSVATGSGANVLTF
>TRBV4-2|once|NA|TRBJ1-1
TGTGCCAGCAGCCAAGAACTAGGGCCCACTGAAGCTTTCTTT
CASSQELGPTEAFF
>TRBV5-8|NA|TRBD1|TRBJ2-3
TGTGCCAGCAGCGCCGGGACAGGGAGGAGCACAGATACGCAGTATTTT
CASSAGTGRSTDTQYF
>TRBV7-3|NA|NA|TRBJ1-6
TGTGCCAGCAGCTTGTCAGGGAATGGGATTTCACCCCTCCACTTT
CASSLSGNGISPLHF
>TRBV19|NA|NA|TRBJ2-7
TGTGCCAGTAGTTTCGCAGTACTCGGGACCTACGAGCAGTACTTC
CASSFAVLGTYEQYF
>TRBV2|once|NA|TRBJ2-7
TGTGCCAGCAGTGAGCGGGACAGAGCCTACGAGCAGTACTTC
CASSERDRAYEQYF
>TRBV6-5|NA|NA|TRBJ2-5
TGTGCCAGCAGTACACCGCGGGAGACCCAGTACTTC
CASSTPRETQYF
>TRBV18|NA|TRBD1|TRBJ2-7
TGTGCCAGCTCACCAGGGACAGCAGTCGAGCAGTACTTC
CASSPGTAVEQYF
>TRBV4-3|few|NA|TRBJ2-7
TGCGCCAGCAGCCAATCGGCGGGCACAATCTACGAGCAGTACTTC
CASSQSAGTIYEQYF
>TRBV19|few|NA|TRBJ2-7
TGTGCCAGTAGTACCGGACAGAGGTCGTACGAGCAGTACTTC
CASSTGQRSYEQYF
>TRBV5-1|NA|TRBD2|TRBJ2-5
TGCGCCAGCAGCTTGGCGGCGGGGGGGCCGGAAGAGACCCAGTACTTC
CASSLAAGGPEETQYF
>TRBV5-4|NA|NA|TRBJ2-2
TGTGCCAGCAGCTGGGGCGGGGGCTACACCGGGGAGCTGTTTTTT
CASSWGGGYTGELFF
>TRBV6-1|NA|NA|TRBJ2-7
TGTGCCAGCAGTGAAGTACTGAGCCCCTACGAGCAGTACTTC
CASSEVLSPYEQYF
>TRBV6-6|NA|TRBD1|TRBJ1-1
TGTGCCAGCAGCAGGACAGGATCTTCGAACACTGAAGCTTTCTTT
CASSRTGSSNTEAFF
>TRBV5-4|NA|NA|TRBJ1-3
TGTGCCAGCAGCTTGGACCTAGGGAGCTCTGGAAACACCATATATTTT
CASSLDLGSSGNTIYF
>TRBV9|NA|NA|TRBJ2-7
TGTGCCAGCAGCGTACAGGGGAGCAGCTACGAGCAGTACTTC
CASSVQGSSYEQYF
>TRBV15|few|TRBD2|TRBJ2-3
TGTGCCACCAGCAGCGGGACTAGCGAGAGCACAGATACGCAGTATTTT
CATSSGTSESTDTQYF
>TRBV13|NA|TRBD2|TRBJ2-2
TGTGCCAGCAGACCTGGACTAGCGGGGGCCGGGGAGCTGTTTTTT
CASRPGLAGAGELFF
>TRBV7-9|NA|NA|TRBJ2-5
TGTGCCAGCAGCTTAGCGCAGGGGTACGGGGAGACCCAGTACTTC
CASSLAQGYGETQYF
>TRBV7-3|few|NA|TRBJ1-6
TGTGCCAGCAGCTTAACCCGAGGCACCTATTCACCCCTCCACTTT
CASSLTRGTYSPLHF
>TRBV19|few|NA|TRBJ1-2
TGTGCCAGTAGTATTATAGGAGATAGATATGGCTACACCTTC
CASSIIGDRYGYTF
>TRBV7-9|NA|NA|TRBJ1-2
TGTGCCAGCAGCAAGATCCCGAAAGCCAACTATGGCTACACCTTC
CASSKIPKANYGYTF
>TRBV6-5|NA|NA|TRBJ1-1
TGTGCCAGCACCCACTCACGAGAGTCTGAAGCTTTCTTT
CASTHSRESEAFF
>TRBV5-1|NA|NA|TRBJ2-3
TGCGCCAGCAGCTTGTCTAGCACGGGCACAGATACGCAGTATTTT
CASSLSSTGTDTQYF
>TRBV5-1|NA|TRBD1|TRBJ1-4
TGCGCCAGCAGCATGCAGGGGGGACAGGGGAACGAAAAACTGTTTTTT
CASSMQGGQGNEKLFF